Listed here are 2 T cell receptor beta chains from one sample, sequenced in a study of identical twins. TCRdb called the 5' RACE reads again in MiXCR, with one record for every CDR3 protein. The data contain 250,000 or so distinct CDR3 sequences, about an eighth of them singletons. Separately, the same data were catalogued under a study of yellow fever vaccine responses in identical twins.

The sequenced sample consisted of memory (CD45RO+) T cells sorted from blood. The receptor source for this set is a woman aged 18-29 years in good health.

The chain carries TRBV10-3 and TRBJ2-3; 8 bases match TRBD1. This CDR3 comprises 16 residues. Germline assignment: CDR1 ENHRY and CDR2 SYGVKD. Trimming at V came to 2 bases and at J to 4 bases, leaving 8 bases not matched to a gene. CDR3 in amino acids: CAISEATGGGADTQYF. Here the CDR3 DNA reads TGTGCCATCAGTGAGGCAACAGGGGGAGGTGCAGATACGCAGTATTTT.

There are many counts of this clonotype. The chain couples TRBV4-3 to TRBJ2-5, with TRBD2 identical over 11 bases. The junction had 7 bases not matched to a gene; V was cut back by 4 bases and J by 3 bases. The germline gives CDR1 LGHNA, CDR2 YSLEER. This CDR3 has 16 residues. CDR3 sequence reads: CASSPGLAGGEETQYF. The CDR3 nucleotides read TGCGCCAGCAGCCCAGGATTAGCGGGAGGGGAAGAGACCCAGTACTTC.